These 28 T cell receptor beta chains share one sample of origin, sequenced in a study of cytomegalovirus exposure and HLA in healthy donors. This PCR relied on a set of 60 Vbeta primers and 13 Jbeta primers. This table comes from immunoSEQ multiplex PCR, and its TCRdb copy is limited to in-frame clones, with some not included. The sample carries fewer than 200,000 clones, approximately 78% recorded once. Specimen: PBMCs. These receptors all come from a girl aged 2 to 10 in good health and CMV-seropositive.

The chain links TRBV30 to TRBJ1-4; D uncertain. The CDR3 length is 11 residues. V lost 5 bases to trimming and J lost 8 bases, with 9 bases between them. The germline CDR1 and CDR2 sequences are GTSNPN and SVGIG (reference sequence). The CDR3 DNA sequence: TGTGCCTGGGACACAGAAGAAAAACTGTTTTTT. Residues: CAWDTEEKLFF.

This clone occurred once. The chain's CDR3 is CAWRNRFYGYTF. In DNA, the CDR3 is TGTGCCTGGAGAAACAGATTCTATGGCTACACCTTC. The V gene is TRBV30, the J gene TRBJ1-2; no reliable D call. Trimming pared 3 bases from V and 4 bases from J, leaving 9 bases between. The CDR3 sequence is 12 residues long. Germline-derived CDR1 and CDR2 are GTSNPN and SVGIG (reference sequence).

This rearrangement joins TRBV18 to TRBJ1-1; the match to TRBD1 covers 8 bases. Germline CDR1 is KGHSH and CDR2 is LQKENI. This CDR3 comprises 16 residues. After removal of 5 bases from V and 4 bases from J, the junction contained 12 bases not matched to a gene. CDR3: CASSSGQGGTPTEAFF. The CDR3 DNA sequence: TGTGCCAGCTCATCCGGACAGGGAGGCACCCCCACTGAAGCTTTCTTT.

This sequence joins TRBV5-1 and TRBJ2-1; 11 nucleotides match TRBD1. CDR1 SGHRS and CDR2 YFSETQ come from the germline V gene. This CDR3 is built from 16 residues. Trimming removed 4 bases from V and 2 bases from J; junction bases left unmatched: 5. CDR3 protein: CASSQGQGVAYNEQFF. In DNA form, the CDR3 reads TGCGCCAGCAGCCAGGGACAGGGGGTAGCCTACAATGAGCAGTTCTTC.

This clone was recorded only once. The chain combines TRBV5-1 with TRBJ2-2; perhaps TRBD1 as D (5 bases). The CDR3 has 15 residues. Deletions cut 4 bases from V and 0 bases from J, with 10 bases between. The germline V gene has CDR1 SGHRS and CDR2 YFSETQ. The CDR3 sequence is CASSPGAANTGELFF. As DNA, the CDR3 is TGCGCCAGCAGCCCTGGGGCGGCGAACACCGGGGAGCTGTTTTTT.

This clone was found once. The chain recombines TRBV2 with TRBJ1-2, with a possible D match to TRBD1 (6 bases). Germline lookup yields CDR1 SNHLY and CDR2 FYNNEI. The V and J ends lost 7 bases and 4 bases respectively, with 16 bases between them. The CDR3 runs 14 residues. The CDR3 region is CASTLSTGTYGYTF. In nucleotides, the CDR3 is TGTGCCAGCACCCTATCCACAGGGACCTATGGCTACACCTTC.

The chain combines TRBV5-4 with TRBJ1-2; TRBD1 is a possible D gene (6 bases). This CDR3 comprises 15 residues. The germline CDR1 and CDR2 sequences are SGHNT and YYREEE (reference sequence). Trimming removed 4 bases from V and 4 bases from J, with 17 bases in between. Here the CDR3 reads CASSRANDRRYGYTF. The CDR3 DNA is TGTGCCAGCAGCCGAGCCAATGACAGGCGCTATGGCTACACCTTC.

The gene calls are TRBV7-9 and TRBJ1-5; D might be TRBD1 (5 bases). Germline V gene lookup returns CDR1 SEHNR and CDR2 FQNEAQ (reference sequence). CDR3 length: 15 amino acids. V was shortened by 2 bases and J by 5 bases, with 13 bases between the two germline ends. In nucleotides, the CDR3 is TGTGCCAGCAGCTTATTCACAGGCTCCGATCAGCCCCAGCATTTT. The encoded protein is CASSLFTGSDQPQHF.

The V gene is TRBV30, the J gene TRBJ2-3, with 13 bases aligning to TRBD2. V gave up 3 bases and J gave up 5 bases; unmatched junction bases: 5. Germline V lookup: CDR1 GTSNPN, CDR2 SVGIG (reference sequence). The CDR3 contains 15 residues. The DNA for the CDR3 is TGTGCCTGGAGCCGGACTAGCGGGAGCGGAGATACGCAGTATTTT. Protein product: CAWSRTSGSGDTQYF. The full variable domain, completed using reference TRBV30 and TRBJ2-3, is SQTIHQWPATLVQPVGSPLSLECTVEGTSNPNLYWYRQAAGRGLQLLFYSVGIGQISSEVPQNLSASRPQDRQFILSSKKLLLSDSGFYLCAWSRTSGSGDTQYFGPGTRLTVL.

The chain couples TRBV18 to TRBJ2-3; maybe TRBD1 (7 bases). CDR1 is KGHSH, CDR2 LQKENI, per germline. Trimming removed 2 bases from V and 4 bases from J, with 10 bases in between. This CDR3 region has 14 residues. Written as DNA, the CDR3 is TGTGCCAGCTCACCAAGCAGGGGGGCAGATACGCAGTATTTT. Protein sequence: CASSPSRGADTQYF.

This rearrangement joins TRBV30 to TRBJ1-1; TRBD1 aligns across 8 bases. Germline CDR1 GTSNPN, CDR2 SVGIG (reference sequence). J was trimmed by 3 bases and V by 5 bases; bases with no gene match: 2. The CDR3 length is 12 residues. The DNA for the CDR3 is TGTGCCTGGGGACAGGGTGACACTGAAGCTTTCTTT. It translates to CAWGQGDTEAFF.

V is TRBV11-2 and J is TRBJ2-5; weak D call: TRBD2 (5 bases). Trimming left V 10 bases short and J 2 bases short, with 11 bases between. The CDR3 covers 12 residues. Germline lookup yields CDR1 SGHAT and CDR2 FQNNGV. The CDR3 sequence is CATADLQETQYF. The CDR3, as DNA: TGTGCCACCGCGGACTTACAAGAGACCCAGTACTTC.

This chain links TRBV30 with TRBJ1-2; D remains unclear. The length of the CDR3 is 14 residues. V was pared by 2 bases and J by 0 bases, with 10 bases between. Germline V gives CDR1 GTSNPN, CDR2 SVGIG (reference sequence). The CDR3 sequence: CAWSYPGSNYGYTF. In nucleotides, the CDR3 is TGTGCCTGGAGTTACCCGGGATCTAACTATGGCTACACCTTC.

This chain joins TRBV28 and TRBJ1-1; the D gene is possibly TRBD1 (5 bases). Trimming removed 6 bases from V and 5 bases from J, with 16 bases in between. CDR1 is MDHEN and CDR2 is SYDVKM in the germline V gene. The CDR3 consists of 14 residues. The CDR3 DNA is TGTGCCAGCAGCCGGGGGACTGGAACAACTGAAGCTTTCTTT. Translation gives CASSRGTGTTEAFF.

This clone was seen a single time. This chain joins TRBV7-8 and TRBJ2-1; 10 bases line up with TRBD1. Per germline, CDR1 SGHVS and CDR2 FQNEAQ. The length of the CDR3 is 15 residues. V dropped 4 bases and J dropped 7; count of bases not matched to a gene: 7. DNA of the CDR3: TGTGCCAGCAGCTCCGGGACAGGGGATGGGAATGAGCAGTTCTTC. It yields the protein CASSSGTGDGNEQFF.

V and J are TRBV11-2 and TRBJ1-1; 7 bases are a match to TRBD1. V shed 5 bases and J 2 bases; nucleotides not matched to a gene: 5. Germline V lookup: CDR1 SGHAT, CDR2 FQNNGV. The CDR3 loop spans 14 amino acids. This CDR3 reads CASSPDRSNTEAFF. CDR3 in DNA: TGTGCCAGCAGCCCGGACAGGAGTAACACTGAAGCTTTCTTT.

This clone was recorded only once. The rearrangement joins TRBV6-4 to TRBJ2-1, with TRBD2 matching 12 bases. The CDR3 spans 15 residues. V gave up 5 bases and J gave up 7 bases; unmatched junction bases: 6. Germline V gene data show CDR1 as MRHNA and CDR2 as SNTAGT. The CDR3 DNA follows: TGTGCCAGCAGTTCGACTAGCGGGAGTATTAATGAGCAGTTCTTC. This gives the protein CASSSTSGSINEQFF.

This sequence joins TRBV7-3 and TRBJ2-1; D perhaps matches TRBD2 (5 bases). Trimming took 2 bases from V and 8 from J, leaving 7 bases between them. The CDR3 spans 12 residues. Germline V gives CDR1 SGHTA, CDR2 FQGTGA. CDR3 loop: CASSLDGDEQFF. In DNA form, the CDR3 reads TGTGCCAGCAGCTTAGACGGGGATGAGCAGTTCTTC.

The chain uses TRBV29-1 and TRBJ1-1; 8 bases are a match to TRBD1. The CDR3 has 13 residues. Germline assignment: CDR1 SQVTM and CDR2 ANQGSEA. J was trimmed by 2 bases and V by 6 bases; bases with no gene match: 5. The CDR3 protein is CSVVTGENTEAFF. The CDR3 DNA reads as TGCAGCGTCGTGACAGGGGAAAACACTGAAGCTTTCTTT. The entire variable domain, with the rest obtained from reference TRBV29-1 and TRBJ1-1, is as follows: SAVISQKPSRDICQRGTSLTIQCQVDSQVTMMFWYRQQPGQSLTLIATANQGSEATYESGFVIDKFPISRPNLTFSTLTVSNMSPEDSSIYLCSVVTGENTEAFFGQGTRLTVV.

In the case of this clone: Other DNA sequences in the same sample also yield this CDR3. The V call is TRBV5-1, the J call TRBJ2-7, with 10 bases matching TRBD2. The CDR3 is made up of 14 amino acids. Germline lookup yields CDR1 SGHRS and CDR2 YFSETQ. V gave up 3 bases and J gave up 4 bases; unmatched junction bases: 4. Here the CDR3 reads CASSSPSGSYEQYF. Written as DNA, the CDR3 is TGCGCCAGCAGCTCGCCTAGCGGGAGTTACGAGCAGTACTTC.

J is TRBJ1-1 and V is TRBV7-6; tentative D call: TRBD1 (6 bases). Germline loops: CDR1 SGHVS, CDR2 FNYEAQ. The V end lost 1 base, the J end lost 1 base, and 10 bases lay between the germline ends. CDR3 length equals 15 residues. The CDR3 DNA reads TGTGCCAGCAGCTTAGTAGTCAGGGGGAACACTGAAGCTTTCTTT. Translating it yields CASSLVVRGNTEAFF.

This chain connects TRBV7-3 to TRBJ2-5; 10 bases line up with TRBD2. Per germline, CDR1 SGHTA and CDR2 FQGTGA. The CDR3 has 17 residues. V lost 2 bases, J lost 2 bases, and 8 bases stayed unmatched. The CDR3, as DNA: TGTGCCAGCAGCTTAGGGGAAGCGGGAGGGCCGCAAGAGACCCAGTACTTC. It yields the protein CASSLGEAGGPQETQYF.

The chain combines TRBV6-1 with TRBJ2-5; D may be TRBD2 (6 bases). Per germline, CDR1 MNHNS and CDR2 SASEGT. V was shortened by 1 base and J by 3 bases, with 12 bases between the two germline ends. The CDR3 contains 15 residues. The CDR3 bases are TGTGCCAGCAGTGAAGGAAGGGACTTTGAAGAGACCCAGTACTTC. Residues: CASSEGRDFEETQYF.

The chain couples TRBV7-9 to TRBJ2-7, with 13 bases lining up with TRBD2. The CDR3 spans 19 residues. The germline V gene encodes CDR1 SEHNR and CDR2 FQNEAQ (reference sequence). Trimming removed 5 bases from V and 7 bases from J; junction bases left unmatched: 20. CDR3 in amino acids: CASSLETSGGTSRRREQYF. DNA of the CDR3: TGTGCCAGCAGCCTCGAGACTAGCGGGGGGACTAGCCGTCGTCGGGAGCAGTACTTC. Based on the CDR3 plus reference TRBV7-9 and TRBJ2-7, the full variable domain is DTGVSQNPRHKITKRGQNVTFRCDPISEHNRLYWYRQTLGQGPEFLTYFQNEAQLEKSRLLSDRFSAERPKGSFSTLEIQRTEQGDSAMYLCASSLETSGGTSRRREQYFGPGTRLTVT.

This chain uses TRBV27 with TRBJ1-2; maybe TRBD1 (5 bases). Trimming took 5 bases from V and 4 from J, leaving 17 bases between them. The CDR3 spans 15 residues. Germline lookup yields CDR1 MNHEY and CDR2 SMNVEV (reference sequence). The CDR3, as DNA: TGTGCCAGCAGTCCTGCTAGGCGGGGCACCTATGGCTACACCTTC. This sequence encodes CASSPARRGTYGYTF.

The chain uses TRBV10-3 and TRBJ2-2; the D is unclear. The germline CDR1 and CDR2 sequences are ENHRY and SYGVKD. The ends were cut back, 5 bases at V and 4 bases at J, with 14 bases in the middle. This CDR3 has 15 residues. CDR3 DNA sequence: TGTGCCATCAGTCAGGTGGTTCTCACCACCGGGGAGCTGTTTTTT. Amino acids: CAISQVVLTTGELFF.

The chain carries TRBV30 and TRBJ2-3, with 7 bases fitting TRBD2. This CDR3 has 16 residues. Germline V gene data show CDR1 as GTSNPN and CDR2 as SVGIG (reference sequence). Trimming at V came to 6 bases and at J to 0 bases, leaving 12 bases not matched to a gene. The CDR3 DNA sequence: TGTGCCTGTGACCGCGGGGCTAGCGGTAGCACAGATACGCAGTATTTT. This encodes CACDRGASGSTDTQYF. Using reference TRBV30 and TRBJ2-3 for the parts outside the CDR3, the full variable domain is SQTIHQWPATLVQPVGSPLSLECTVEGTSNPNLYWYRQAAGRGLQLLFYSVGIGQISSEVPQNLSASRPQDRQFILSSKKLLLSDSGFYLCACDRGASGSTDTQYFGPGTRLTVL.

This sequence joins TRBV29-1 and TRBJ2-7, with 7 bases identical to TRBD2. Per the germline V gene, CDR1 is SQVTM and CDR2 is ANQGSEA. The CDR3 has 13 amino acids. With 4 bases clipped from V and 2 bases from J, the junction kept 5 bases outside the gene matches. CDR3 sequence (DNA): TGCAGCGTTGCCAGCGGGAAGCCCTACGAGCAGTACTTC. This encodes CSVASGKPYEQYF.